These 21 T cell receptor beta chains share one sample of origin, sequenced in a study of human T cells and chemical hapten exposure. TCRdb recomputed calls from the RACE reads with MiXCR, one row per CDR3 protein. The sample records approximately 340,000 distinct CDR3 sequences, roughly 6.9% being singletons. Time point defined: patch test 1, 2 weeks after DPC sensitization. Documented treatment: therapeutic diphenylcyclopropenone sensitization with weekly scalp DPC. The material was whole blood, obtained in connection with sensitization to the hapten diphenylcyclopropenone (DPC). These TCRs come from a woman aged 18-29 years with alopecia areata. Some clones in this sample may be carry-over from other donors' samples.

This chain connects TRBV6-2 or TRBV6-3 to TRBJ1-1; tentatively, D is TRBD1 (6 bases). This CDR3 is 15 amino acids long. Germline CDR1 and CDR2: MNHEY and SVGEGT. Deletions cut 4 bases from V and 0 bases from J, with 12 bases between. The CDR3 sequence is CASSFRTAMNTEAFF. The CDR3 DNA follows: TGTGCCAGCAGTTTCCGGACAGCCATGAACACTGAAGCTTTCTTT.

The chain uses TRBV12-3 or TRBV12-4 and TRBJ1-1, with D perhaps TRBD1 (6 bases). CDR3 length equals 13 residues. Trimming took 5 bases from V and 7 from J, leaving 14 bases between them. The CDR3 loop is CASSRQGRFEAFF. Here the CDR3 DNA reads TGTGCCAGCAGTCGTCAGGGGCGTTTTGAAGCTTTCTTT.

This clonotype was counted many times. This sequence joins TRBV5-1 and TRBJ2-6; TRBD1 matches at 7 bases. This CDR3 comprises 15 residues. Germline V CDR1 and CDR2: SGHRS, YFSETQ. Trimming at V came to 8 bases and at J to 4 bases, leaving 9 bases not matched to a gene. CDR3 DNA sequence: TGCGCCAGTTACGACAGGGTGGCCGGGGCCAACGTCCTGACTTTC. It translates to CASYDRVAGANVLTF. Full variable domain (outside the CDR3, taken from reference TRBV5-1 and TRBJ2-6): KAGVTQTPRYLIKTRGQQVTLSCSPISGHRSVSWYQQTPGQGLQFLFEYFSETQRNKGNFPGRFSGRQFSNSRSEMNVSTLELGDSALYLCASYDRVAGANVLTFGAGSRLTVL.

The rearrangement joins TRBV6-1 to TRBJ2-7; no definite D call. Trimming removed 10 bases from V and 4 bases from J, with 17 bases in between. The CDR3 consists of 13 residues. Germline V gene sequence: CDR1 MNHNS, CDR2 SASEGT. This chain's CDR3 is CATGGRNGYEQYF. CDR3 sequence (DNA): TGTGCCACCGGTGGGCGAAACGGATACGAGCAGTACTTC.

A few counts support this clonotype. This chain uses TRBV7-9 with TRBJ2-1; D might be TRBD2 (6 bases). The germline V and J ends were trimmed by 1 base and 8 bases, with 9 bases remaining between them. Germline V gene sequence: CDR1 SEHNR, CDR2 FQNEAQ (reference sequence). CDR3 length equals 13 residues. The CDR3 DNA sequence: TGTGCCAGCAGCTTAGGCGGGGAGGATGAGCAGTTCTTC. Amino acid sequence: CASSLGGEDEQFF. The full variable domain, completed using reference TRBV7-9 and TRBJ2-1, is DTGVSQNPRHKITKRGQNVTFRCDPISEHNRLYWYRQTLGQGPEFLTYFQNEAQLEKSRLLSDRFSAERPKGSFSTLEIQRTEQGDSAMYLCASSLGGEDEQFFGPGTRLTVL.

This clonotype turned up a few times. The gene calls are TRBV5-1 and TRBJ1-1; tentative D call: TRBD1 (6 bases). CDR3 length: 16 amino acids. The V and J ends lost 1 base and 0 bases respectively, with 13 bases between them. The germline V gene encodes CDR1 SGHRS and CDR2 YFSETQ. CDR3 region: CASSLLTGVMNTEAFF. CDR3 nucleotides: TGCGCCAGCAGCTTGTTGACAGGTGTGATGAACACTGAAGCTTTCTTT. Using reference TRBV5-1 and TRBJ1-1 for the parts outside the CDR3, the full variable domain is KAGVTQTPRYLIKTRGQQVTLSCSPISGHRSVSWYQQTPGQGLQFLFEYFSETQRNKGNFPGRFSGRQFSNSRSEMNVSTLELGDSALYLCASSLLTGVMNTEAFFGQGTRLTVV.

This clonotype turned up a few times. The genes are TRBV4-3 and TRBJ2-1, with 10 bases lining up with TRBD2. Unmatched junction bases numbered 8, after V lost 3 bases and J lost 9 bases. The CDR3 loop spans 15 amino acids. Germline V CDR1 and CDR2: LGHNA, YSLEER. The CDR3 sequence is CASSQRAGGQTEQFF. In DNA form, the CDR3 reads TGCGCCAGCAGCCAGAGAGCGGGGGGGCAAACTGAGCAGTTCTTC.

This clonotype was observed a handful of times. The chain carries TRBV5-6 and TRBJ1-5; no reliable D call. The V gene's germline CDR1 is SGHDT and CDR2 YYEEEE. The CDR3 spans 13 residues. V shed 1 base and J shed 7 bases, with 9 bases lying between them. CDR3 in DNA: TGTGCCAGCAGCTTGAACGACTTACAGCCCCAGCATTTT. Translated, it gives CASSLNDLQPQHF.

This clonotype was detected only a few times. The chain recombines TRBV7-2 with TRBJ2-5; D is uncertain. The germline V gene encodes CDR1 SGHTA and CDR2 FQGNSA. The CDR3 loop spans 14 amino acids. With 5 bases removed from V and 7 bases from J, the gap between germline ends came to 17 bases. The CDR3 region is CASSPKGGTGTQYF. DNA of the CDR3: TGTGCCAGCAGCCCGAAGGGCGGAACTGGGACCCAGTACTTC. The whole variable domain, remainder taken from reference TRBV7-2 and TRBJ2-5, is GAGVSQSPSNKVTEKGKDVELRCDPISGHTALYWYRQSLGQGLEFLIYFQGNSAPDKSGLPSDRFSAERTGGSVSTLTIQRTQQEDSAVYLCASSPKGGTGTQYFGPGTRLLVL.

In its sample, this clonotype was seen a few times. The V and J genes are TRBV6-6 and TRBJ2-3; a weak D match, TRBD1 (5 bases). This CDR3 has 18 amino acids. Per germline, CDR1 MNHNY and CDR2 SVGAGI (reference sequence). Trimming pared 0 bases from V and 2 bases from J, leaving 18 bases between. This CDR3 reads CASSYSPPGHLTTDTQYF. In nucleotides, the CDR3 is TGTGCCAGCAGTTACTCTCCCCCAGGGCACCTAACCACAGATACGCAGTATTTT.

This rearrangement joins TRBV4-3 to TRBJ1-1, with TRBD1 matching 9 bases. Looked up from germline, CDR1 is LGHNA and CDR2 is YSLEER. This CDR3 contains 15 residues. Trimming cost V 3 bases and J 6 bases; bases outside gene matches: 8. CDR3 bases: TGCGCCAGCAGCCATACAGGGGGCTGGGGGGCTGAAGCTTTCTTT. Encoded protein: CASSHTGGWGAEAFF.

The gene calls are TRBV11-2 and TRBJ1-3; D gene unclear. From germline, CDR1 is SGHAT and CDR2 FQNNGV. The CDR3 is 13 residues long. Trimming shortened V by 2 bases and J by 4 bases, and 6 bases separated the two germline ends. The CDR3 loop reads CASSLPPGNTIYF. Written as DNA, the CDR3 is TGTGCCAGCAGCTTACCGCCCGGAAACACCATATATTTT.

The gene calls are TRBV2 and TRBJ2-3; a weak D match, TRBD2 (5 bases). This CDR3 has 13 amino acids. From germline, CDR1 is SNHLY and CDR2 FYNNEI. The V end was cut by 6 bases, the J end by 1 base, with 8 bases between. The CDR3 is CASSGDGTDTQYF. The CDR3 coding sequence is TGTGCCAGCAGCGGGGATGGCACAGATACGCAGTATTTT.

This clonotype was observed a handful of times. This chain joins TRBV14 and TRBJ2-5; D call uncertain. V lost 3 bases, J lost 2 bases, and 4 bases lay in between. Germline V CDR1 and CDR2: SGHDN, FVKESK. CDR3 length equals 12 residues. CDR3 in amino acids: CASSHTQETQYF. The CDR3 region has the DNA TGTGCCAGCAGCCATACACAAGAGACCCAGTACTTC.

The chain couples TRBV10-3 to TRBJ2-2; D possibly corresponds to TRBD1 (5 bases). Germline V gene data show CDR1 as ENHRY and CDR2 as SYGVKD. The CDR3 is 16 residues long. V was clipped by 6 bases and J by 9 bases, with 23 bases between them. CDR3 DNA sequence: TGTGCCATCAGCCGAGTCGGCCAGGGAAGGAGCCGGGAGCTGTTTTTT. Translation gives CAISRVGQGRSRELFF.

The chain combines TRBV12-3 or TRBV12-4 with TRBJ2-5, with D unresolved. The CDR3 spans 12 residues. The V gene lost 6 bases and the J gene lost 5 bases, with 10 bases spanning the gap. CDR3 sequence: CASSENSETQYF. CDR3 nucleotide sequence: TGTGCCAGCAGCGAAAATTCGGAGACCCAGTACTTC.

This clonotype was seen more than once but under ten times. V and J are TRBV4-3 and TRBJ2-1, with D maybe TRBD1 (6 bases). Trimming took 1 base from V and 3 from J, leaving 19 bases between them. The length of the CDR3 is 18 residues. CDR1 LGHNA and CDR2 YSLEER come from the germline V gene. The CDR3 region has the DNA TGCGCCAGCAGCCAAGTCGGAATGAGACAGGTGATCTACAATGAGCAGTTCTTC. Translation: CASSQVGMRQVIYNEQFF.

This clonotype was picked up many times. The chain uses TRBV27 and TRBJ2-5; D remains unclear. The CDR3 length is 15 residues. Trimming took off 5 bases at V and 5 bases at J, with 18 bases between the two ends. CDR1 is MNHEY and CDR2 is SMNVEV in the germline V gene (reference sequence). CDR3: CASSPLVIQRETQYF. The CDR3 DNA reads as TGTGCCAGCAGTCCCCTTGTCATCCAGAGGGAGACCCAGTACTTC.

V and J are TRBV7-9 and TRBJ1-4; D is ambiguous. Trimming took off 0 bases at V and 7 bases at J, with 12 bases between the two ends. Germline loops: CDR1 SEHNR, CDR2 FQNEAQ (reference sequence). CDR3 length: 15 amino acids. This CDR3 reads CASSLATGSSEKLFF. CDR3 bases: TGTGCCAGCAGCTTAGCGACGGGTTCATCTGAAAAACTGTTTTTT.

This clonotype was picked up a small number of times. The gene calls are TRBV7-9 and TRBJ2-7; D is uncertain. V was cut by 4 bases and J by 7 bases, with 17 bases left in between. The CDR3 spans 14 residues. Per the germline V gene, CDR1 is SEHNR and CDR2 is FQNEAQ (reference sequence). The CDR3 spells CASSSALQSLEQYF. DNA of the CDR3: TGTGCCAGCAGCTCGGCCCTACAGAGTCTGGAGCAGTACTTC.

The J gene is TRBJ1-3, the V gene TRBV28, with a possible D match to TRBD1 (5 bases). Looked up from germline, CDR1 is MDHEN and CDR2 is SYDVKM. Trimming pared 6 bases from V and 8 bases from J, leaving 20 bases between. This CDR3 spans 15 amino acids. Written as DNA, the CDR3 is TGTGCCAGCAGGGGATCGGACACAAGCGGACACACCATATATTTT. This codes for CASRGSDTSGHTIYF.